This T cell receptor beta chain was found in a study of shared clonotypes between healthy human individuals. Study details: Aged 18 to 49, the donors were two women and a few men. General study results and limits: Only blood underwent sampling, and tissue repertoires likely differ. Represented diversity (both genetic and exposure-history) was limited by the small number of donors.

Remarks on this clone: The antigen remains undetermined.

Among the donors, all were Caucasian adults who lived in Nashville, Tennessee. Here immunoSEQ multiplex PCR was the method, and the copy in TCRdb shows in-frame clones only, minus some. The sample lists around 450,000 clones; around 79% were seen once. The TCR comes from a woman aged 40-49 years in good health. Some clones in this sample may be carry-over from other donors' samples. Sequences were obtained from PBMCs.

CDR3 DNA sequence: TGTGCCAGCAGCTCCTCTATGAACACTGAAGCTTTCTTT. It specifies CASSSSMNTEAFF. This chain joins TRBV9 and TRBJ1-1, with D hard to call. V was trimmed by 4 bases and J by 0 bases, leaving 7 bases between them. CDR3 length equals 13 residues. Per germline, CDR1 SGDLS and CDR2 YYNGEE.